The 10 T cell receptor beta chains given below trace back to one sample, sequenced in a study of blood T cell repertoires in COVID-19. Clones were sequenced by immunoSEQ multiplex PCR, and TCRdb holds only the in-frame ones, with some missing. Seen here are 300,000 to 400,000 clones, approximately 90% observed once, and the top ten hold around 1.2%. The sequencing sample was made of PBMCs or T cells enriched from blood (not recorded which). The receptors stem from a woman between 18 and 29 years old who had recovered from COVID-19.

The gene calls are TRBV19 and TRBJ2-3; D is unresolved. Germline V gene data show CDR1 as LNHDA and CDR2 as SQIVND (reference sequence). CDR3 length equals 13 residues. V was shortened by 7 bases and J by 0 bases, with 8 bases between the two germline ends. CDR3 in DNA: TGTGCCAGTACCAGTCCTAGCACAGATACGCAGTATTTT. It specifies CASTSPSTDTQYF.

J is TRBJ1-5 and V is TRBV9, with D maybe TRBD1 (5 bases). Trimming removed 0 bases from V and 8 bases from J, with 12 bases in between. CDR1 is SGDLS, CDR2 YYNGEE, per germline. There are 14 residues in the CDR3. The CDR3 spells CASSVDARAEPQHF. The CDR3 DNA reads TGTGCCAGCAGCGTAGACGCCAGGGCAGAGCCCCAGCATTTT.

This clone was seen only once. This chain connects TRBV3-1 (or the pseudogene TRBV3-2) to TRBJ2-7; the D is unclear. There are 15 residues in the CDR3. The germline V gene encodes CDR1 LGHDT and CDR2 YNNKEL (reference sequence). The ends were cut back, 4 bases at V and 0 bases at J, with 13 bases in the middle. The CDR3 sequence: CASSPLSAVSYEQYF. In nucleotides, the CDR3 is TGTGCCAGCAGCCCCCTGAGTGCTGTCTCCTACGAGCAGTACTTC.

The V and J genes are TRBV10-3 and TRBJ2-6; tentative D call: TRBD2 (5 bases). Looked up from germline, CDR1 is ENHRY and CDR2 is SYGVKD. V lost 4 bases to trimming and J lost 4 bases, with 11 bases between them. This CDR3 has 15 amino acids. The CDR3 bases are TGTGCCATCAGTGCAAGGGAGTCGGGGGCCAACGTCCTGACTTTC. Encoded protein: CAISARESGANVLTF.

The chain recombines TRBV30 with TRBJ1-6; 8 nucleotides line up with TRBD1. This CDR3 contains 15 residues. Per germline, CDR1 GTSNPN and CDR2 SVGIG (reference sequence). V shed 3 bases and J 3 bases; nucleotides not matched to a gene: 4. The CDR3 loop reads CAWSPGTGYNSPLHF. CDR3 nucleotide sequence: TGTGCCTGGAGCCCTGGGACAGGCTATAATTCACCCCTCCACTTT. The whole variable domain, filled in from reference TRBV30 and TRBJ1-6, reads SQTIHQWPATLVQPVGSPLSLECTVEGTSNPNLYWYRQAAGRGLQLLFYSVGIGQISSEVPQNLSASRPQDRQFILSSKKLLLSDSGFYLCAWSPGTGYNSPLHFGNGTRLTVT.

DNA of the CDR3: TGTGCCAGCAGCCAAGATAATCAGGCAGGGGTTACGGGGTATAACTATGGCTACACCTTC. It yields the protein CASSQDNQAGVTGYNYGYTF. This sequence joins TRBV4-2 and TRBJ1-2; D may be TRBD1 (6 bases). There are 20 residues in the CDR3. Trimming removed 0 bases at V and 1 base at J, with 24 bases between. The germline gives CDR1 LGHNA, CDR2 YNFKEQ.

With regard to this clone: Other DNA sequences in this specimen translate into the identical CDR3. The CDR3 sequence: CASSLQGNTEAFF. CDR3 sequence (DNA): TGTGCCAGCAGCTTACAGGGGAACACTGAAGCTTTCTTT. The chain carries TRBV7-9 and TRBJ1-1; a weak D match, TRBD1 (5 bases). The V end lost 2 bases, the J end lost 1 base, and 5 bases lay between the germline ends. The CDR3 has 13 amino acids. Germline assignment: CDR1 SEHNR and CDR2 FQNEAQ (reference sequence).

The V and J genes are TRBV6-5 and TRBJ2-2; unclear D gene. Germline CDR1 is MNHEY and CDR2 is SVGAGI. V lost 4 bases and J lost 1, with 13 bases in between. CDR3 length: 16 amino acids. CDR3 sequence reads: CASSFRKTLNTGELFF. The CDR3 region has the DNA TGTGCCAGCAGTTTTAGGAAGACTTTGAACACCGGGGAGCTGTTTTTT.

The chain recombines TRBV11-2 with TRBJ2-7; 8 bases fit TRBD1. Germline CDR1 SGHAT, CDR2 FQNNGV. The length of the CDR3 is 18 residues. V was pared by 2 bases and J by 6 bases, with 18 bases of the junction left unmatched. This chain's CDR3 is CASSLRPPGRTGPLEQYF. The CDR3 bases are TGTGCCAGCAGCTTACGGCCCCCAGGTCGGACAGGGCCCCTCGAGCAGTACTTC. The whole variable domain, filled in from reference TRBV11-2 and TRBJ2-7, reads EAGVAQSPRYKIIEKRQSVAFWCNPISGHATLYWYQQILGQGPKLLIQFQNNGVVDDSQLPKDRFSAERLKGVDSTLKIQPAKLEDSAVYLCASSLRPPGRTGPLEQYFGPGTRLTVT.

The chain is built from TRBV15 and TRBJ1-5, with TRBD1 matching 9 bases. The CDR3 contains 16 residues. V was clipped by 0 bases and J by 4 bases; unmatched bases: 4. The V gene's germline CDR1 is LNHNV and CDR2 YYDKDF (reference sequence). The CDR3 DNA reads TGTGCCACCAGCAGAGACAAAGGACAGGGGAATCAGCCCCAGCATTTT. Translating gives CATSRDKGQGNQPQHF.